This T cell receptor (beta chain) was identified in a study of CD8 T cells in Susac syndrome. Roughly 0.5 to 1 ug RNA was reverse transcribed with random hexamers. TCRdb redid the calling of the immunoSEQ multiplex PCR reads with MiXCR, one entry per CDR3 protein. Among about 210,000 distinct CDR3 sequences listed, 95% were seen once. Looked up from germline, CDR1 is SGHRS and CDR2 is YFSETQ. Trimming stripped 0 bases from V and 4 bases from J, with 5 bases between. This CDR3 is 12 amino acids long. Treatment-naive patients with stable or active relapsing-remitting disease served as multiple sclerosis controls.

The sequenced material came from CD4+ T cells from PBMCs. This chain links TRBV5-1 with TRBJ2-7; D is unresolved. The sequence was collected from a human donor with multiple sclerosis. The CDR3 DNA reads TGCGCCAGCAGCTTGGAAAGGTACGAGCAGTACTTC. This codes for CASSLERYEQYF.